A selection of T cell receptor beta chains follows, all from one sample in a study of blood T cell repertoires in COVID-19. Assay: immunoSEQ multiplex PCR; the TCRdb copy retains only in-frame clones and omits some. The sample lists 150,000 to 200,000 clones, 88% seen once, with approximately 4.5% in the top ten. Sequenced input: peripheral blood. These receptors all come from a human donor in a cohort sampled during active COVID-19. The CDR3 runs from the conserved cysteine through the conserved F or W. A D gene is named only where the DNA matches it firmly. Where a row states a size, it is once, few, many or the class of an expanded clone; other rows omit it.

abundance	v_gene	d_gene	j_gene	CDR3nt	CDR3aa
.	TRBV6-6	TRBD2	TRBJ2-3	TGTGCCAGCACGATAGCGGGGGGCACAGATACGCAGTATTTT	CASTIAGGTDTQYF
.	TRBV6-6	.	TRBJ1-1	TGTGCCAGCAGTTACGCAGGAAGGAACACTGAAGCTTTCTTT	CASSYAGRNTEAFF
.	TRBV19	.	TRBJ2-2	TGTGCCGGCAGTGGGGGCGCGGGCGGGGAGCTGTTTTTT	CAGSGGAGGELFF
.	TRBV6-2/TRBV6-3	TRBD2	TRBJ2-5	TGTGCCAGCAGTTACGCCACTAGCGGGGGGCACAAACAAGAGACCCAGTACTTC	CASSYATSGGHKQETQYF
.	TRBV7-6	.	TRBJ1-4	TGTGCCAGCAGTTACGGGGGGGAGATTAATGAAAAACTGTTTTTT	CASSYGGEINEKLFF
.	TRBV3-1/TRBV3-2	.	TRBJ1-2	TGTGCCAGCAGCCAAGTCGGGGTAGGCTACACCTTC	CASSQVGVGYTF
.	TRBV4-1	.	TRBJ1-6	TGCGCCAGCAGCCGAGGGGAGGGTTCACCCCTCCACTTT	CASSRGEGSPLHF
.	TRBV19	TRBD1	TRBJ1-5	TGTGCCAGTAGTGGAGACAGGGTCTTCCCCCAGCATTTT	CASSGDRVFPQHF
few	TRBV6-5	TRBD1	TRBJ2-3	TGTGCCAGCAGGACACAACAGGGGGCGGGTACGCAGTATTTT	CASRTQQGAGTQYF
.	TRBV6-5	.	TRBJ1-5	TGTGCCAGCAGTTCAGGTCCACGGCAGAGCAATCAGCCCCAGCATTTT	CASSSGPRQSNQPQHF
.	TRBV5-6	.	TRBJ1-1	TGTGCCAGCAGCTTCTCGAACACTGAAGCTTTCTTT	CASSFSNTEAFF
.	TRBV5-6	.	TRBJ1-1	TGTGCCAGCAGCCCCGCCGGCAGGGGCACTGAAGCTTTCTTT	CASSPAGRGTEAFF
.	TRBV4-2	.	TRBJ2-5	TGTGCCAGCAGCTCTAGGGGACAAGAGACCCAGTACTTC	CASSSRGQETQYF
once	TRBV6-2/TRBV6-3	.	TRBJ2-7	TGTGCCAGCAGTTACTCGGGGGCCTCCTACGAGCAGTACTTC	CASSYSGASYEQYF
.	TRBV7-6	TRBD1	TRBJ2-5	TGTGCCAGCAGTCCCCCAAGGGGGACCAGGGGGGAGACCCAGTACTTC	CASSPPRGTRGETQYF
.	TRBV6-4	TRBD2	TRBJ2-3	TGTGCCAGCAGTGACTCAGCGGGAGGGCTTGATACGCAGTATTTT	CASSDSAGGLDTQYF
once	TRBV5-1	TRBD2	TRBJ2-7	TGCGCCAGCAGCCCGGGACTAGTTGCCTACGAGCAGTACTTC	CASSPGLVAYEQYF
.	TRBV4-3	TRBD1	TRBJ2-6	TGCGCCAGCAGCCAACAGGGGGTTGGGGGGGCCAACGTCCTGACTTTC	CASSQQGVGGANVLTF
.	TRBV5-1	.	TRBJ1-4	TGCGCCAGCAGCTTGGCGGAGTCGTCTGAAAAACTGTTTTTT	CASSLAESSEKLFF
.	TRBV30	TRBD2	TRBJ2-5	TGTGCCTGGAGTCGCCCATTGCGGGAGTGGCAAGAGACCCAGTACTTC	CAWSRPLREWQETQYF
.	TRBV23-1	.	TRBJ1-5	TGCGCCAGCAGTCAATCCCCGGGGTATAGCAATCAGCCCCAGCATTTT	CASSQSPGYSNQPQHF
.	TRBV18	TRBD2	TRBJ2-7	TGTGCCAGCTCAGCAGGGACTAGCGGGAGGACATACGAGCAGTACTTC	CASSAGTSGRTYEQYF
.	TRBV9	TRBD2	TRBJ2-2	TGTGCCAGCAGCGCTCTGCCCTTAACTAGCGGGAGGCCGAACACCGGGGAGCTGTTTTTT	CASSALPLTSGRPNTGELFF